The 27 T cell receptor beta chains listed next were all sequenced from one sample in a study of control samples from healthy donors and cancer patients. Sequencing used immunoSEQ multiplex PCR; TCRdb keeps in-frame clones, though not all of them. This sample has approximately 100,000 clones, with roughly 86% found just once. The sample consisted of blood. The receptors were sampled from a young man in good health.

V gene TRBV7-8 combines with J gene TRBJ2-2; D is perhaps TRBD1 (6 bases). CDR1 SGHVS and CDR2 FQNEAQ come from the germline V gene. CDR3 size: 15 residues. V dropped 2 bases and J dropped 0 bases, with 7 bases sitting between them. CDR3 nucleotide sequence: TGTGCCAGCAGCTTAAGGGACACGAACACCGGGGAGCTGTTTTTT. It codes for CASSLRDTNTGELFF.

The rearrangement links TRBV28 to TRBJ1-4; 7 bases align to TRBD1. The junction had 11 bases not matched to a gene; V was cut back by 6 bases and J by 7 bases. The CDR3 runs to 15 residues. Per germline, CDR1 MDHEN and CDR2 SYDVKM. The CDR3 is CASSSGQVGGEKLFF. The CDR3 DNA is TGTGCCAGCAGCTCAGGACAGGTTGGGGGTGAAAAACTGTTTTTT.

The chain has TRBV6-5 and TRBJ1-4; 8 bases match TRBD1. CDR3 length equals 14 residues. Germline values: CDR1 MNHEY, CDR2 SVGAGI. The junction had 5 bases not matched to a gene; V was cut back by 4 bases and J by 7 bases. CDR3 bases: TGTGCCAGCAGTTCAGGGGGCCGGGGTGAAAAACTGTTTTTT. Its translation: CASSSGGRGEKLFF.

The chain has TRBV27 and TRBJ2-7, with D perhaps given as TRBD1 or TRBD2 (6 bases each). Per the germline V gene, CDR1 is MNHEY and CDR2 is SMNVEV (reference sequence). The V and J ends lost 2 bases and 0 bases respectively, with 17 bases between them. The CDR3 loop spans 17 amino acids. Here the CDR3 reads CASSLRDGGRGSYEQYF. The CDR3 nucleotides read TGTGCCAGCAGTTTAAGGGACGGGGGCAGGGGCTCCTACGAGCAGTACTTC.

The chain recombines TRBV24-1 with TRBJ1-1; D possibly corresponds to TRBD1 (6 bases). CDR1 and CDR2 (germline): KGHDR, SFDVKD. Between the trimmed V and J ends, which lost 3 bases and 4 bases, there was a span of 11 bases. The CDR3 loop spans 14 amino acids. The CDR3 here is CATSDVQGGTEAFF. The DNA of the CDR3 is TGTGCCACCAGTGATGTACAGGGAGGCACTGAAGCTTTCTTT.

The chain combines TRBV19 with TRBJ2-3, with D possibly matching TRBD2 (6 bases). The V and J ends lost 1 base and 0 bases respectively, with 11 bases between them. CDR1 and CDR2 (germline): LNHDA, SQIVND (reference sequence). The CDR3 has 16 residues. CDR3 DNA: TGTGCCAGTAGTATAGTGGTCGCGGGGAGCACAGATACGCAGTATTTT. This gives the protein CASSIVVAGSTDTQYF. The full variable domain, completed using reference TRBV19 and TRBJ2-3, is DGGITQSPKYLFRKEGQNVTLSCEQNLNHDAMYWYRQDPGQGLRLIYYSQIVNDFQKGDIAEGYSVSREKKESFPLTVTSAQKNPTAFYLCASSIVVAGSTDTQYFGPGTRLTVL.

The V gene is TRBV30, the J gene TRBJ2-1; D is possibly TRBD2 (5 bases). The CDR3 length is 14 residues. Per germline, CDR1 GTSNPN and CDR2 SVGIG (reference sequence). With 8 bases removed from V and 0 bases from J, the gap between germline ends came to 14 bases. CDR3 protein: CAGVRASSYNEQFF. The CDR3 DNA reads TGTGCCGGGGTGCGGGCCAGCTCCTACAATGAGCAGTTCTTC.

CDR3 loop: CASSFSGETEAFF. DNA of the CDR3: TGTGCCAGCAGTTTTTCGGGGGAAACTGAAGCTTTCTTT. The rearrangement links TRBV12-3 or TRBV12-4 to TRBJ1-1; weak D call: TRBD1 (5 bases). The CDR3 consists of 13 residues. V was clipped by 3 bases and J by 5 bases, with 10 bases between them.

This sequence joins TRBV30 and TRBJ2-7; no firm D call. CDR3 length: 14 residues. CDR1 and CDR2 from the germline V gene are GTSNPN and SVGIG (reference sequence). V lost 1 base, J lost 6 bases, and 16 bases lay in between. CDR3 protein: CAWSASSGKVEQYF. Here the CDR3 DNA reads TGTGCCTGGAGTGCCTCCTCTGGAAAGGTCGAGCAGTACTTC.

This chain links TRBV5-1 with TRBJ1-6; 8 bases line up with TRBD1. The V and J ends lost 3 bases and 3 bases, in that order; junction bases with no gene match: 5. Germline assignment: CDR1 SGHRS and CDR2 YFSETQ. The CDR3 spans 16 residues. The CDR3 here is CASSWGTGHYNSPLHF. The DNA for the CDR3 is TGCGCCAGCAGCTGGGGGACAGGCCACTATAATTCACCCCTCCACTTT.

The V and J genes are TRBV27 and TRBJ1-1, with D maybe TRBD1 (5 bases). The length of the CDR3 is 13 residues. The germline gives CDR1 MNHEY, CDR2 SMNVEV (reference sequence). The V end lost 2 bases, the J end lost 5 bases, and 9 bases lay between the germline ends. The CDR3 reads CASSLPGWTEAFF. CDR3 nucleotides: TGTGCCAGCAGTTTACCAGGGTGGACTGAAGCTTTCTTT.

V gene TRBV3-1 (or the pseudogene TRBV3-2) combines with J gene TRBJ1-1; D gene unclear. Germline CDR1 LGHDT, CDR2 YNNKEL (reference sequence). Trimming took 0 bases from V and 6 from J, leaving 11 bases between them. The CDR3 sequence is 14 residues long. The CDR3 region has the DNA TGTGCCAGCAGCCAAGATCGGCGCGGGTCTGAAGCTTTCTTT. It specifies CASSQDRRGSEAFF.

This sequence joins TRBV7-3 and TRBJ2-3; D may be TRBD1 (5 bases). CDR1 SGHTA and CDR2 FQGTGA come from the germline V gene. Trimming shortened V by 2 bases and J by 3 bases, and 9 bases separated the two germline ends. The CDR3 totals 14 residues. For the CDR3, the DNA is TGTGCCAGCAGCTTATATCAGGGAACAGATACGCAGTATTTT. It translates to CASSLYQGTDTQYF.

The gene calls are TRBV9 and TRBJ1-1; D uncertain. Trimming took off 4 bases at V and 1 base at J, with 8 bases between the two ends. Per germline, CDR1 SGDLS and CDR2 YYNGEE. The length of the CDR3 is 13 residues. The DNA of the CDR3 is TGTGCCAGCAGCCCCCGGACGAACACTGAAGCTTTCTTT. Its translation: CASSPRTNTEAFF.

The chain couples TRBV7-9 to TRBJ2-7, with D possibly being TRBD2 (6 bases). This CDR3 is built from 15 residues. Between the trimmed V and J ends, which lost 3 bases and 4 bases, there was a span of 16 bases. The germline gives CDR1 SEHNR, CDR2 FQNEAQ (reference sequence). DNA of the CDR3: TGTGCCAGCAGCTTCGAAAGGAGGGGCGGGTACGAGCAGTACTTC. Its translation: CASSFERRGGYEQYF.

The chain uses TRBV9 and TRBJ2-1, with 7 nucleotides matching TRBD2. Germline values: CDR1 SGDLS, CDR2 YYNGEE. Losses at the gene ends were 7 bases for V and 6 bases for J; bases not matched to a gene: 4. This CDR3 is built from 12 residues. CDR3 nucleotide sequence: TGTGCCAGCCGTGGGAGGGGCAATGAGCAGTTCTTC. Amino acid sequence: CASRGRGNEQFF. Based on the CDR3 plus reference TRBV9 and TRBJ2-1, the full variable domain is DSGVTQTPKHLITATGQRVTLRCSPRSGDLSVYWYQQSLDQGLQFLIQYYNGEERAKGNILERFSAQQFPDLHSELNLSSLELGDSALYFCASRGRGNEQFFGPGTRLTVL.

This clone appeared a few times. V usage is TRBV3-1 (or the pseudogene TRBV3-2) and J usage is TRBJ2-2; 8 bases are a match to TRBD1. Germline CDR1 LGHDT, CDR2 YNNKEL (reference sequence). V was pared by 1 base and J by 3 bases, with 10 bases of the junction left unmatched. There are 18 residues in the CDR3. The CDR3: CASSQGLWTGRDTGELFF. CDR3 sequence (DNA): TGTGCCAGCAGCCAAGGCTTGTGGACAGGGAGAGACACCGGGGAGCTGTTTTTT.

V is TRBV11-2 and J is TRBJ2-1; D is undetermined. V dropped 5 bases and J dropped 12 bases, with 14 bases sitting between them. The CDR3 is made up of 12 amino acids. Germline CDR1 reads SGHAT; CDR2 reads FQNNGV. The CDR3 DNA reads TGTGCCAGCAGCGCGTCCCTCGGGTCGCAGTTCTTC. It is translated as CASSASLGSQFF.

The chain couples TRBV5-1 to TRBJ1-1; 11 positions match TRBD1. The CDR3 runs 14 residues. V gave up 4 bases and J gave up 4 bases; unmatched junction bases: 3. CDR1 is SGHRS and CDR2 is YFSETQ in the germline V gene. CDR3 bases: TGCGCCAGCAGCGGCGGGACAGGGGGCACTGAAGCTTTCTTT. Translating gives CASSGGTGGTEAFF.

The J gene is TRBJ2-2, the V gene TRBV29-1; D not certain. The CDR3 extends over 13 amino acids. The V gene's germline CDR1 is SQVTM and CDR2 ANQGSEA. Trimming removed 4 bases at V and 8 bases at J, with 14 bases between. The CDR3 nucleotides are TGCAGCGTTGCATCAACCCAAAGGGGGGAGCTGTTTTTT. Translation: CSVASTQRGELFF.

The V and J genes are TRBV3-1 (or the pseudogene TRBV3-2) and TRBJ2-1, with D possibly being TRBD1 (6 bases). Trimming took 1 base from V and 15 from J, leaving 19 bases between them. The CDR3 sequence is 14 residues long. Germline CDR1 reads LGHDT; CDR2 reads YNNKEL (reference sequence). The DNA for the CDR3 is TGTGCCAGCAGCCAAGTAATAAGAGGTGGGGGCCTGTTCTTC. It codes for CASSQVIRGGGLFF.

V usage is TRBV9 and J usage is TRBJ1-3; possibly TRBD1 for D (5 bases). The CDR3 is made up of 17 amino acids. Looked up from germline, CDR1 is SGDLS and CDR2 is YYNGEE. Trimming took off 0 bases at V and 2 bases at J, with 15 bases between the two ends. CDR3 DNA sequence: TGTGCCAGCAGCGTAGCAGGACACTCCGGCGCTGGAAACACCATATATTTT. Translating gives CASSVAGHSGAGNTIYF.

V gene TRBV19 combines with J gene TRBJ2-1, with D perhaps matching TRBD2 (5 bases). In germline, CDR1 is LNHDA, CDR2 SQIVND (reference sequence). The V end lost 7 bases, the J end lost 0 bases, and 16 bases lay between the germline ends. This CDR3 is built from 16 residues. Here the CDR3 reads CASNQRARSSYNEQFF. The DNA of the CDR3 is TGTGCCAGTAATCAGAGGGCGAGGAGCTCCTACAATGAGCAGTTCTTC.

This chain uses TRBV10-3 with TRBJ2-2, with 8 bases aligning to TRBD1. V trimming: 4 bases; J trimming: 7 bases; junction bases outside the gene matches: 8. The CDR3 loop spans 15 amino acids. Germline V gene lookup returns CDR1 ENHRY and CDR2 SYGVKD. CDR3 nucleotide sequence: TGTGCCATCAGTGGGACAGGGTATCGGGTCGGGGAGCTGTTTTTT. It translates to CAISGTGYRVGELFF.

The chain joins TRBV2 to TRBJ2-7, with a weak D call TRBD1 (5 bases). Per the germline V gene, CDR1 is SNHLY and CDR2 is FYNNEI. The V and J ends lost 5 bases and 6 bases respectively, with 17 bases between them. CDR3 length: 14 residues. The CDR3, as DNA: TGTGCCAGCAGTCTCCAAAGGCAGGGTTCCGAGCAGTACGTC. This encodes CASSLQRQGSEQYV.

V gene TRBV9 combines with J gene TRBJ1-3; tentative D call: TRBD1 (5 bases). The CDR3 loop spans 17 amino acids. The germline V gene has CDR1 SGDLS and CDR2 YYNGEE. Trimming cost V 1 base and J 4 bases, with 18 bases left between them. Here the CDR3 reads CASSVWPGEGSGNTIYF. CDR3 nucleotides: TGTGCCAGCAGCGTATGGCCCGGGGAGGGGTCGGGAAACACCATATATTTT.

The rearrangement joins TRBV29-1 to TRBJ1-1; D not certain. Germline CDR1 is SQVTM and CDR2 is ANQGSEA. V lost 4 bases and J 1 base, leaving 7 bases between the germline ends. The CDR3 is 12 amino acids. The CDR3 DNA reads TGCAGCGTTGGGCAGAGGAACACTGAAGCTTTCTTT. This gives the protein CSVGQRNTEAFF.